The source of this TCR beta chain is a study of identical twins. Overall study results and limits: Conclusions rested on cross-sectional statistics rather than following the same donors. In monozygotic twins, models underestimated the sharing of out-of-frame TCR alpha.

Each CDR3 protein gets one entry after TCRdb re-called the 5' RACE reads with MiXCR. The table has some 320,000 distinct CDR3 sequences, over 9% seen once. Germline CDR1 MNHEY, CDR2 SVGAGI. The CDR3 length is 12 residues. Trimming left V 2 bases short and J 7 bases short, with 6 bases between. On this clonotype itself: What it binds is unknown.

These same data were also listed under a study on yellow fever vaccine responses in identical twins.

Material for sequencing was CD8+ T cells sorted from blood. The sequence was obtained from a woman aged 18-29 years in good health. This chain uses TRBV6-5 with TRBJ2-1, with D maybe TRBD1 (5 bases). CDR3 loop: CASSYNRNEQFF. In DNA form, the CDR3 reads TGTGCCAGCAGTTACAACAGGAATGAGCAGTTCTTC.